Listed below are T cell receptor beta chains from one sample, sequenced in a study of PD-1 blockade in classical Hodgkin lymphoma. Clones were read by immunoSEQ multiplex PCR, and TCRdb kept only the in-frame ones, dropping some. In the table there are 29,000 or so clones, more than 80% of which are singletons. Sequenced input: CD4+ T cells from blood. Source of these receptors: a human donor with classical Hodgkin lymphoma. Both conserved end residues are part of each CDR3. The D gene is left open where the match is weak. Size is stated for part of the rows, as once, few or many counts, or as a class when the clone is expanded.

size: -; J: TRBJ2-2; D: -; V: TRBV4-3; DNA: TGCGCCAGCAGCCAAGCGTTAGCGGTGGGGATCGGGGAGCTGTTTTTT; CDR3: CASSQALAVGIGELFF
size: -; J: TRBJ1-1; D: -; V: TRBV5-1; DNA: TGCGCCAGCAGCTTGGCCGTTTCCCTGGGCACTGAAGCTTTCTTT; CDR3: CASSLAVSLGTEAFF
size: few; J: TRBJ1-2; D: -; V: TRBV5-1; DNA: TGCGCCAGCAGAGCAACAGTCGTCACCTATGGCTACACCTTC; CDR3: CASRATVVTYGYTF
size: -; J: TRBJ1-1; D: -; V: TRBV5-6; DNA: TGTGCCAGCAGCTTGGGACTGCAGCAGACTGAAGCTTTCTTT; CDR3: CASSLGLQQTEAFF
size: -; J: TRBJ1-4; D: -; V: TRBV11-2; DNA: TGTGCCAGCAGCTTAGTGCAGGGATTGGTTGAAAAACTGTTTTTT; CDR3: CASSLVQGLVEKLFF
size: -; J: TRBJ1-3; D: -; V: TRBV2; DNA: TGTGCCAGCAAAATAGGGTTTGGAAACACCATATATTTT; CDR3: CASKIGFGNTIYF
size: few; J: TRBJ1-1; D: -; V: TRBV4-3; DNA: TGCGCCAGCAGCCAAGATCAGGTTTTCACTGAAGCTTTCTTT; CDR3: CASSQDQVFTEAFF
size: -; J: TRBJ2-4; D: -; V: TRBV10-3; DNA: TGTGCCACCTGGTCCGGAAGGGACATTCAGTACTTC; CDR3: CATWSGRDIQYF
size: once; J: TRBJ2-5; D: -; V: TRBV10-3; DNA: TGTGCCATCAGTGATGGGCAGGGACAAGAGACCCAGTACTTC; CDR3: CAISDGQGQETQYF
size: -; J: TRBJ2-7; D: -; V: TRBV7-2; DNA: TGTGCCAGCAGCTTAGGATCAGGCACCTACGAGCAGTACTTC; CDR3: CASSLGSGTYEQYF
size: -; J: TRBJ1-5; D: TRBD1; V: TRBV28; DNA: TGTGCCAGCAAACCGGGACAGCTCAATCAGCCCCAGCATTTT; CDR3: CASKPGQLNQPQHF
size: -; J: TRBJ1-1; D: -; V: TRBV18; DNA: TGTGCCAGCTCACCAGGGACAACTAACACTGAAGCTTTCTTT; CDR3: CASSPGTTNTEAFF
size: -; J: TRBJ2-7; D: -; V: TRBV6-6; DNA: TGTGCCAGCAGTCGTGCGGGTAGAGGAGAGCAGTACTTC; CDR3: CASSRAGRGEQYF
size: -; J: TRBJ2-5; D: TRBD1; V: TRBV5-1; DNA: TGCGCCAGCAGCAAATCGGACAGGGGCCAAGAGACCCAGTACTTC; CDR3: CASSKSDRGQETQYF
size: once; J: TRBJ2-7; D: -; V: TRBV7-5; DNA: TGTGCCAGAAGCCTTCAACTGGAGAACTACGAGCAGTACTTC; CDR3: CARSLQLENYEQYF
size: -; J: TRBJ1-2; D: -; V: TRBV7-8; DNA: TGTGCCAGCAGCTTAGAATCCGGCGGGTTGAACTATGGCTACACCTTC; CDR3: CASSLESGGLNYGYTF
size: -; J: TRBJ2-5; D: TRBD1; V: TRBV5-4; DNA: TGTGCCAGCAGACCAGGACAGGGATTGGGAGAGACCCAGTACTTC; CDR3: CASRPGQGLGETQYF
size: -; J: TRBJ2-2; D: -; V: TRBV7-9; DNA: TGTGCCAGCAGCTTAACGGGCCCCGCGAACACCGGGGAGCTGTTTTTT; CDR3: CASSLTGPANTGELFF
size: -; J: TRBJ1-1; D: -; V: TRBV28; DNA: TGTGCCAGCAGTTACCTTCACACTGAAGCTTTCTTT; CDR3: CASSYLHTEAFF
size: once; J: TRBJ1-2; D: -; V: TRBV27; DNA: TGTGCCAGCCGTCGTACAGGGAATAACTATGGCTACACCTTC; CDR3: CASRRTGNNYGYTF
size: few; J: TRBJ1-5; D: -; V: TRBV6-1; DNA: TGTGCCAGCAGTGAAGACACAGGGTATAGGCCCCAGCATTTT; CDR3: CASSEDTGYRPQHF
size: -; J: TRBJ1-5; D: -; V: TRBV5-1; DNA: TGCGCCAGCAGCTTGGGAATGGGCAATCAGCCCCAGCATTTT; CDR3: CASSLGMGNQPQHF
size: -; J: TRBJ2-1; D: -; V: TRBV18; DNA: TGTGCCAGCTCACCCATGGGTGACTACAATGAGCAGTTCTTC; CDR3: CASSPMGDYNEQFF
size: -; J: TRBJ2-1; D: TRBD2; V: TRBV18; DNA: TGTGCCAGCTCACCACAAGCGGGAGGGCACAATGAGCAGTTCTTC; CDR3: CASSPQAGGHNEQFF
size: -; J: TRBJ1-2; D: TRBD1; V: TRBV5-1; DNA: TGCGCCAGCAGGGCGGGACAGGGGGCGCTTGGCTATGGCTACACCTTC; CDR3: CASRAGQGALGYGYTF
size: -; J: TRBJ2-5; D: TRBD1; V: TRBV2; DNA: TGTGCCAGCAAATCGGGACAGCTCCAAGAGACCCAGTACTTC; CDR3: CASKSGQLQETQYF
size: -; J: TRBJ2-1; D: -; V: TRBV5-1; DNA: TGCGCCAGCAGCTCCTACAATGAGCAGTTCTTC; CDR3: CASSSYNEQFF
size: -; J: TRBJ2-5; D: -; V: TRBV5-1; DNA: TGCGCCAGCAGCTTGGTAAATTCTTGGCCCCCTCAAGAGACCCAGTACTTC; CDR3: CASSLVNSWPPQETQYF
size: -; J: TRBJ1-5; D: -; V: TRBV5-1; DNA: TGCGCCAGCAGCTTGGACGGGGGTGATCAGCCCCAGCATTTT; CDR3: CASSLDGGDQPQHF
size: once; J: TRBJ2-7; D: TRBD2; V: TRBV7-6; DNA: TGTGCCAGCAGCCTCCGAACGTCGGGGGGGAGCTCCTACGAGCAGTACTTC; CDR3: CASSLRTSGGSSYEQYF
size: -; J: TRBJ2-3; D: TRBD1; V: TRBV7-2; DNA: TGTGCCAGCAGCAACGGACAGGCGTCGGATACGCAGTATTTT; CDR3: CASSNGQASDTQYF
size: -; J: TRBJ2-1; D: TRBD2; V: TRBV2; DNA: TGTGCCAGCAGAGTTGGACTAGCGGGAGGAACCTACAATGAGCAGTTCTTC; CDR3: CASRVGLAGGTYNEQFF
size: -; J: TRBJ2-1; D: TRBD2; V: TRBV5-1; DNA: TGCGCCAGCAGCTATTCGGAGACTAGCGGGAGTCCCCGGGATGAGCAGTTCTTC; CDR3: CASSYSETSGSPRDEQFF
size: -; J: TRBJ2-1; D: -; V: TRBV5-1; DNA: TGCGCCAGCAGCTTGGAAAGTGGGTCCTACAATGAGCAGTTCTTC; CDR3: CASSLESGSYNEQFF
size: -; J: TRBJ2-5; D: -; V: TRBV28; DNA: TGTGCCAGCAGAGGTTGGGGACGGGGGTACCAAGAGACCCAGTACTTC; CDR3: CASRGWGRGYQETQYF
size: -; J: TRBJ2-3; D: -; V: TRBV5-4; DNA: TGTGCCAGCAGCTTGAAGTTTCAGGGGGGAACAGATACGCAGTATTTT; CDR3: CASSLKFQGGTDTQYF
size: -; J: TRBJ2-2; D: TRBD2; V: TRBV27; DNA: TGTGCCAGTAGACAGGGAGGTGGGACTAGCGGGAACACCGGGGAGCTGTTTTTT; CDR3: CASRQGGGTSGNTGELFF
size: once; J: TRBJ2-1; D: TRBD2; V: TRBV11-2; DNA: TGTGCCAGCAGCTTCCGGACTAGCGGTTACAATGAGCAGTTCTTC; CDR3: CASSFRTSGYNEQFF
size: -; J: TRBJ1-1; D: -; V: TRBV7-2; DNA: TGTGCCAGCAGCTCCGCGACAGGTGTCGCTGAAGCTTTCTTT; CDR3: CASSSATGVAEAFF
size: few; J: TRBJ1-3; D: -; V: TRBV19; DNA: TGTGCCAGTAGTAGGGGGTTGTGGAACACCATATATTTT; CDR3: CASSRGLWNTIYF
size: -; J: TRBJ2-3; D: -; V: TRBV5-4; DNA: TGTGCCAGCAGCTTTGGGGGGGCTAGCACAGATACGCAGTATTTT; CDR3: CASSFGGASTDTQYF
size: -; J: TRBJ2-3; D: TRBD2; V: TRBV18; DNA: TGTGCCAGCTCACGCCCCCGACTAGCGGGAGGAGATCCAGATACGCAGTATTTT; CDR3: CASSRPRLAGGDPDTQYF
size: -; J: TRBJ1-3; D: -; V: TRBV11-2; DNA: TGTGCCAGCAGCGGGATCAGGAGTGGCTCTGGAAACACCATATATTTT; CDR3: CASSGIRSGSGNTIYF
size: -; J: TRBJ2-1; D: TRBD2; V: TRBV11-2; DNA: TGTGCCAGCGGCAGTGGGACTAGCGGATCCTACAATGAGCAGTTCTTC; CDR3: CASGSGTSGSYNEQFF
size: -; J: TRBJ2-2; D: -; V: TRBV14; DNA: TGTGCCAGCAGCCAGAACGCGAACACCGGGGAGCTGTTTTTT; CDR3: CASSQNANTGELFF
size: -; J: TRBJ2-2; D: -; V: TRBV28; DNA: TGTGCCAGCAGTCTCCCCGGGGAGCTGTTTTTT; CDR3: CASSLPGELFF
size: -; J: TRBJ2-3; D: -; V: TRBV30; DNA: TGTGCCTGGAGTACGGGGGGCGCAGATACGCAGTATTTT; CDR3: CAWSTGGADTQYF
size: -; J: TRBJ2-6; D: TRBD2; V: TRBV7-2; DNA: TGTGCCAGCAGCTTAGGAGCGGGGGATGGGGCCAACGTCCTGACTTTC; CDR3: CASSLGAGDGANVLTF
size: once; J: TRBJ2-1; D: TRBD2; V: TRBV29-1; DNA: TGCAGCGCTAGCGGGAGGGCCTATATCCACAATGAGCAGTTCTTC; CDR3: CSASGRAYIHNEQFF
size: once; J: TRBJ1-1; D: -; V: TRBV18; DNA: TGTGCCAGCTCACCCCGGGGGGCCCAAAACACTGAAGCTTTCTTT; CDR3: CASSPRGAQNTEAFF
size: -; J: TRBJ1-1; D: -; V: TRBV7-9; DNA: TGTGCCAGCAGCCTGACCTGGGGGACTGAAGCTTTCTTT; CDR3: CASSLTWGTEAFF
size: -; J: TRBJ2-3; D: -; V: TRBV11-2; DNA: TGTGCCAGCAGCCTGAACTCAGCGGCTAGCACAGATACGCAGTATTTT; CDR3: CASSLNSAASTDTQYF
size: -; J: TRBJ2-5; D: TRBD2; V: TRBV11-2; DNA: TGTGCCAGTTCGGGAGCGGGAGGGCCGGGGGAGACCCAGTACTTC; CDR3: CASSGAGGPGETQYF
size: -; J: TRBJ2-5; D: -; V: TRBV7-2; DNA: TGTGCCAGCAGCTTAACGGTACGAGAGACCCAGTACTTC; CDR3: CASSLTVRETQYF
size: -; J: TRBJ2-5; D: TRBD2; V: TRBV15; DNA: TGTGCCACCAGCAGGGCTAGCGGGAGACTCCGGGAGACCCAGTACTTC; CDR3: CATSRASGRLRETQYF
size: few; J: TRBJ2-5; D: -; V: TRBV27; DNA: TGTGCCAGCAGTTCTAGCTTTGGGCTGGGTGGAACCCAGTACTTC; CDR3: CASSSSFGLGGTQYF
size: -; J: TRBJ2-7; D: -; V: TRBV2; DNA: TGTGCCAGCGGTCCCCTTGCAACCTCCTACGAGCAGTACTTC; CDR3: CASGPLATSYEQYF
size: -; J: TRBJ2-2; D: -; V: TRBV5-1; DNA: TGCGCCAGCAGCTTGGATGGCGCCGGGGAGCTGTTTTTT; CDR3: CASSLDGAGELFF